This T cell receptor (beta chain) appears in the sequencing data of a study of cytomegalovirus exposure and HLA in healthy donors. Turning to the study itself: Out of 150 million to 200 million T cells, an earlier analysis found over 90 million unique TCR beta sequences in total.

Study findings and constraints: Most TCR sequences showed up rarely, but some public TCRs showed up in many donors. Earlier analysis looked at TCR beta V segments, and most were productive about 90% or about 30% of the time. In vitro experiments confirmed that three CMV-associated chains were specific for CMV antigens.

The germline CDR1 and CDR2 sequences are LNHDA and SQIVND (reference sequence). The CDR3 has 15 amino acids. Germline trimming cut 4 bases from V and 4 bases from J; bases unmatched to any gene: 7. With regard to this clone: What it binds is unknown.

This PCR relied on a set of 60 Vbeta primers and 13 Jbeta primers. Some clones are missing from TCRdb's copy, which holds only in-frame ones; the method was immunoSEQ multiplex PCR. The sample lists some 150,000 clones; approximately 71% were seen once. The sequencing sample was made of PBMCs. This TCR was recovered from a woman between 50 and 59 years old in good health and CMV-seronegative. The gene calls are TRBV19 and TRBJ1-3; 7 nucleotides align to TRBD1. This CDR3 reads CASSTSDRLGNTIYF. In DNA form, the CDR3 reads TGTGCCAGTAGTACCTCGGACAGGCTCGGAAACACCATATATTTT.